A single T cell receptor (beta chain) is shown here with its context. This beta chain slipped into a library made for alpha chains as a stray read, so its size is not meaningful. One entry per CDR3 protein results from TCRdb running MiXCR on the 5' RACE reads. The data show 9,500 to 12,000 distinct CDR3 sequences, with around 6.5% seen just once and roughly 28% held by the top ten. The time point denotes: sample taken at primary tumor resection. Tumor, nontumor lung or frozen PBMC supplied whole RNA that was sequenced unsorted. V lost 1 base to trimming and J lost 1 base, with 11 bases between them. The germline CDR1 and CDR2 sequences are DFQATT and SNEGSKA (reference sequence). This CDR3 is 15 amino acids long. The sample is drawn from a study of spatial heterogeneity in lung cancer.

This chain uses TRBV20-1 with TRBJ2-4; unclear D gene. Sequences were derived from PBMCs, sampled at surgery. The sequence was collected from a male donor with early-stage non-small cell lung cancer. The CDR3, as DNA: TGCAGTGCTAGAGGGCCGATAAGGGCCAAAAACATTCAGTACTTC. It specifies CSARGPIRAKNIQYF.